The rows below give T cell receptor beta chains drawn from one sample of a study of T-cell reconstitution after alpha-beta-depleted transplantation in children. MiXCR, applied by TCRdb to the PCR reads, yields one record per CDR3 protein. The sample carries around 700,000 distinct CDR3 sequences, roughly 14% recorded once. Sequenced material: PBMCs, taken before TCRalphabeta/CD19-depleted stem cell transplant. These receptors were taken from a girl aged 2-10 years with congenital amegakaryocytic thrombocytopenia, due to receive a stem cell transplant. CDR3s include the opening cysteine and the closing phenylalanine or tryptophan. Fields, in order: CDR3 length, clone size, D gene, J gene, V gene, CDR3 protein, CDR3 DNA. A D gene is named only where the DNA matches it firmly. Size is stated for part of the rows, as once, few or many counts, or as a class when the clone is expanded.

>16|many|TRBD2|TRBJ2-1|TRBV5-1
CASSVPAGYPYNEQFF
TGCGCCAGCAGCGTACCAGCGGGATACCCCTACAATGAGCAGTTCTTC
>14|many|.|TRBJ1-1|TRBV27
CASSFSTVNTEAFF
TGTGCCAGCAGTTTCTCCACAGTTAACACTGAAGCTTTCTTT
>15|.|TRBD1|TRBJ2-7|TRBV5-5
CASSAPGQGSYEQYF
TGTGCCAGCAGTGCTCCGGGACAGGGTTCCTACGAGCAGTACTTC
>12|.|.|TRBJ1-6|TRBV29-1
CSVGDSNSPLHF
TGCAGCGTTGGTGACAGCAATTCACCCCTCCACTTT
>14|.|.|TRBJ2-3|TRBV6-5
CASSSLWGTDTQYF
TGTGCCAGCAGTTCTCTATGGGGCACAGATACGCAGTATTTT
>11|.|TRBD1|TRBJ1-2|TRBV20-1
CRGQGLRGYTF
TGCAGGGGACAGGGCCTCCGTGGCTACACCTTC
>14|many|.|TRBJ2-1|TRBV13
CASSSSADYNEQFF
TGTGCCAGCAGCTCGTCAGCGGACTACAATGAGCAGTTCTTC
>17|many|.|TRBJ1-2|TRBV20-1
CSARPGTWKGANYGYTF
TGCAGTGCTAGACCCGGGACCTGGAAGGGCGCTAACTATGGCTACACCTTC
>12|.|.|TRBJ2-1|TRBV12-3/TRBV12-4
CASGENYNEQFF
TGTGCCAGCGGGGAGAACTACAATGAGCAGTTCTTC
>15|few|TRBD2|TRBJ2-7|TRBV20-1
CSARSGTSGIGEQYF
TGCAGTGCTAGGTCCGGGACTAGCGGGATTGGCGAGCAGTACTTC
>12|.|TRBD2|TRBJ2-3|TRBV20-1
CSASPGGGGQYF
TGCAGTGCTAGCCCGGGAGGAGGCGGGCAGTATTTT
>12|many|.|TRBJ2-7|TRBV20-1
CSASPVTYEQYF
TGCAGTGCTAGCCCCGTGACCTACGAGCAGTACTTC
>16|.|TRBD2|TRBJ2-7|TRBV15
CATSRVRTSGSYEQYF
TGTGCCACCAGCAGAGTCCGGACTAGCGGATCCTACGAGCAGTACTTC
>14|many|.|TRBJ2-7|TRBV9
CASSPRYRPLEQYF
TGTGCCAGCAGCCCCCGTTACAGGCCCCTCGAGCAGTACTTC
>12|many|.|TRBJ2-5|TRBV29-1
CSPLDLQETQYF
TGCAGCCCCTTGGACCTCCAAGAGACCCAGTACTTC
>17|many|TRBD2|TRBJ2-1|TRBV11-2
CASSLDSGRGSGNEQFF
TGTGCCAGCAGCTTAGATAGCGGGAGGGGATCCGGCAATGAGCAGTTCTTC
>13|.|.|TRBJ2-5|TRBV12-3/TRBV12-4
CASSPTGFGTQYF
TGTGCCAGCAGTCCTACAGGGTTTGGGACCCAGTACTTC
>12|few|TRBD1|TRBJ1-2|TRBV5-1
CASTLDRGSYTF
TGCGCCAGCACTTTGGACAGGGGGAGCTACACCTTC
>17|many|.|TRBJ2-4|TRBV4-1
CASSQGLPSLAKNIQYF
TGCGCCAGCAGCCAAGGGTTGCCGAGCCTAGCCAAAAACATTCAGTACTTC
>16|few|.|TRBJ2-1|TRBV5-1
CASSLGISSKGNEQFF
TGCGCCAGCAGCTTGGGTATCTCATCGAAAGGCAATGAGCAGTTCTTC
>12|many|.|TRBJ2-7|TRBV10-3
CAISERRAEQYF
TGTGCCATCAGTGAGAGGAGGGCCGAGCAGTACTTC
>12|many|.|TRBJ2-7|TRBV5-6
CASSDGRTQQYF
TGTGCCAGCAGCGATGGAAGAACTCAGCAGTACTTC
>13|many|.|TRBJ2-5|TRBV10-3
CAISELLEETQYF
TGTGCCATCAGTGAATTGTTGGAAGAGACCCAGTACTTC
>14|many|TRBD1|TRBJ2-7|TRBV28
CASTWDRDAYEQYF
TGTGCCAGCACTTGGGACAGGGATGCCTACGAGCAGTACTTC
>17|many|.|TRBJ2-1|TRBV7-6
CASSLEIVGGQHNEQFF
TGTGCCAGCAGCTTAGAGATCGTGGGAGGACAACACAATGAGCAGTTCTTC
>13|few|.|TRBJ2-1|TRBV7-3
CASSKTGLNEQFF
TGTGCCAGCAGCAAAACGGGGCTAAATGAGCAGTTCTTC
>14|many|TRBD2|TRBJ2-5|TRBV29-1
CSVSAGGRQETQYF
TGCAGCGTATCAGCGGGAGGGCGGCAAGAGACCCAGTACTTC
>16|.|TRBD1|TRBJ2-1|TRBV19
CASSRDRAPPVDEQFF
TGTGCCAGTAGCCGGGACAGGGCCCCTCCTGTGGATGAGCAGTTCTTC
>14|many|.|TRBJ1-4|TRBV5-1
CASSLQGGGEKLFF
TGCGCCAGCAGCTTGCAGGGAGGCGGTGAAAAACTGTTTTTT
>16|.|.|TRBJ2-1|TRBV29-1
CSARFSGATSYNEQFF
TGCAGCGCCCGCTTTTCTGGGGCCACGTCCTACAATGAGCAGTTCTTC
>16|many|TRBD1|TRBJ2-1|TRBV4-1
CASSQDRGLPNNEQFF
TGCGCCAGCAGCCAGGACAGGGGCCTACCCAACAATGAGCAGTTCTTC
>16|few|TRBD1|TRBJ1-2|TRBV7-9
CASRPPGTGGTYGYTF
TGTGCCAGCAGACCCCCCGGGACAGGGGGGACCTATGGCTACACCTTC
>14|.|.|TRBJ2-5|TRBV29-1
CSVDRVLVQETQYF
TGCAGCGTTGATAGGGTTCTAGTCCAAGAGACCCAGTACTTC
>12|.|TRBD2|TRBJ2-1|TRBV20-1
CSASLSGSEQFF
TGCAGTGCTAGCCTTAGCGGGAGTGAGCAGTTCTTC
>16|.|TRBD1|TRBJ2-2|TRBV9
CASSVVGQGFAGELFF
TGTGCCAGCAGCGTAGTGGGACAGGGCTTTGCCGGGGAGCTGTTTTTT
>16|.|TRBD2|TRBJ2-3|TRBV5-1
CASSKIAGVGSDTQYF
TGCGCCAGCAGCAAAATAGCGGGAGTCGGCTCAGATACGCAGTATTTT
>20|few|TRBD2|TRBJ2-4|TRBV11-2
CASSLVDRGLAELIKNIQYF
TGTGCCAGCAGCTTAGTCGACAGAGGACTAGCGGAGCTGATTAAAAACATTCAGTACTTC
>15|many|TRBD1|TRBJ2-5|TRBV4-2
CASSPQQGAEETQYF
TGTGCCAGCAGCCCTCAACAGGGGGCGGAGGAGACCCAGTACTTC
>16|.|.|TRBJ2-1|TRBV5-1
CASSIPAGTTYNEQFF
TGCGCCAGCAGCATCCCTGCCGGGACGACCTACAATGAGCAGTTCTTC
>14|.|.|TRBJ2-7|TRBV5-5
CAGSLAWGSYEQYF
TGTGCCGGCAGCTTGGCTTGGGGGTCCTACGAGCAGTACTTC
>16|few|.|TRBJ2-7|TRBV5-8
CASSLDFSLSSYEQYF
TGTGCCAGCAGCTTGGATTTTAGCCTATCCTCCTACGAGCAGTACTTC
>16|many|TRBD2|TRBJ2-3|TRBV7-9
CASSSLAGRNTDTQYF
TGTGCCAGCAGCTCACTAGCGGGCAGAAACACAGATACGCAGTATTTT
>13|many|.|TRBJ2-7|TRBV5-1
CASRAWGFYEQYF
TGCGCCAGCCGGGCTTGGGGATTTTACGAGCAGTACTTC
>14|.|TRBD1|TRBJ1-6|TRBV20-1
CSARTGPLNSPLHF
TGCAGTGCAAGGACAGGGCCCCTTAATTCACCCCTCCACTTT
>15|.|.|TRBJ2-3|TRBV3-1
CASSLYVGAGDTQYF
TGTGCCAGCAGCCTTTACGTCGGGGCGGGGGATACGCAGTATTTT
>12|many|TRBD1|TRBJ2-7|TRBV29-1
CSAMTGIGEQYF
TGCAGCGCTATGACAGGGATTGGCGAGCAGTACTTC
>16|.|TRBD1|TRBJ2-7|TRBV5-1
CASSAAGTGDTYEQYF
TGCGCCAGCAGCGCCGCCGGGACAGGGGACACCTACGAGCAGTACTTC
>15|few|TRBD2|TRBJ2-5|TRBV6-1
CASSEGLAGQETQYF
TGTGCCAGCAGTGAAGGACTAGCGGGCCAAGAGACCCAGTACTTC
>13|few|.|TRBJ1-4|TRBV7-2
CASSSIVGEKLFF
TGTGCCAGCAGCTCTATAGTTGGGGAAAAACTGTTTTTT
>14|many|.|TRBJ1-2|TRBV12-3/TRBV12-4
CASTPAGGTYGYTF
TGTGCCAGCACCCCCGCGGGAGGTACCTATGGCTACACCTTC
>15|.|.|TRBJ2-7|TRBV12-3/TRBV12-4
CASSSSSGAPREQYF
TGTGCCAGCAGTTCTAGCTCCGGGGCTCCCCGGGAGCAGTACTTC
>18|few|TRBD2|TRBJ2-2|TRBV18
CASSEGLAGATNTGELFF
TGTGCCAGCTCAGAGGGACTAGCGGGAGCGACGAACACCGGGGAGCTGTTTTTT
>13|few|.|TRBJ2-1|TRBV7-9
CASSLDKNNEQFF
TGTGCCAGCAGCTTAGACAAGAACAATGAGCAGTTCTTC
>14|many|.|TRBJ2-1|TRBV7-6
CASSIDRLGHEQFF
TGTGCCAGCAGCATCGACCGTCTTGGGCATGAGCAGTTCTTC
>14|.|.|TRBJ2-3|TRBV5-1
CASSLFLSTDTQYF
TGCGCCAGCAGCTTGTTCCTTAGCACAGATACGCAGTATTTT